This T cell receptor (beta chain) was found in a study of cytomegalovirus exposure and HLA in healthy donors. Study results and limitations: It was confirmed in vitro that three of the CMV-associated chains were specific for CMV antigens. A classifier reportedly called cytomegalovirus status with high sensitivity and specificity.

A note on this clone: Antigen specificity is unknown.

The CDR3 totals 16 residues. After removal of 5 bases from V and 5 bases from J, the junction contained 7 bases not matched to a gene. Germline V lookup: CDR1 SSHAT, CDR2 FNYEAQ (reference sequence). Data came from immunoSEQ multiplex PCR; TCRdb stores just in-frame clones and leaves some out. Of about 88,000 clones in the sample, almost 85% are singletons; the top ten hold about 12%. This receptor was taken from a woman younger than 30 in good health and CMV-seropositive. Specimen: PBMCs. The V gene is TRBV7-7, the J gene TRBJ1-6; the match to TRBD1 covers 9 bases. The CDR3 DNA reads TGTGCCAGCAGCCCTATGGACAGGGGACATAATTCACCCCTCCACTTT. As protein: CASSPMDRGHNSPLHF.